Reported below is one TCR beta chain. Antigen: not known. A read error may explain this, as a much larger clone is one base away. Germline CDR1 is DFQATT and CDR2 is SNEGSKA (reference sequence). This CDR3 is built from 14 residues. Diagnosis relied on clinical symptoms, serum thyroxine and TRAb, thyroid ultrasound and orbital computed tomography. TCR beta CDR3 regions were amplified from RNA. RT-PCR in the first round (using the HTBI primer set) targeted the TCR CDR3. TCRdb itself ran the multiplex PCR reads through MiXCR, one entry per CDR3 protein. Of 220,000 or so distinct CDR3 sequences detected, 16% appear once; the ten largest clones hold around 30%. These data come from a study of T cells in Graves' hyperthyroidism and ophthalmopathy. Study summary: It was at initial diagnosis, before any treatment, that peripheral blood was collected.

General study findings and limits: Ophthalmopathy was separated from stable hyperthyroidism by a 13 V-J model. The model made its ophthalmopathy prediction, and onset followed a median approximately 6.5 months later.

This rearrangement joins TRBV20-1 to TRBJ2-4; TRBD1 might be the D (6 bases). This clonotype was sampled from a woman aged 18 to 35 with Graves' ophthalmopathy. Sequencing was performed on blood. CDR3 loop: CSASHMGAKNIRYF. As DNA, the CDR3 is TGCAGTGCTAGCCACATGGGGGCCAAAAACATTCGGTACTTC.